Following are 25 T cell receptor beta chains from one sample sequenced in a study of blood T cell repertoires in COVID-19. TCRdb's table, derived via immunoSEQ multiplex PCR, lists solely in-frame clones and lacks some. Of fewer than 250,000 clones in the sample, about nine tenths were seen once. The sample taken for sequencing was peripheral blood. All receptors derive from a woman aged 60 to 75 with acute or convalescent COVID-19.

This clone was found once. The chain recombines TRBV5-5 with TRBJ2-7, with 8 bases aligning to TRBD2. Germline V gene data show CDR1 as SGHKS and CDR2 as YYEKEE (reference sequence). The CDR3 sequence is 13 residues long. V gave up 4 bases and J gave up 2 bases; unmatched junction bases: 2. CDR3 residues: CASSQRETYEQYF. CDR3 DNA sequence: TGTGCCAGCAGCCAGCGGGAGACCTACGAGCAGTACTTC.

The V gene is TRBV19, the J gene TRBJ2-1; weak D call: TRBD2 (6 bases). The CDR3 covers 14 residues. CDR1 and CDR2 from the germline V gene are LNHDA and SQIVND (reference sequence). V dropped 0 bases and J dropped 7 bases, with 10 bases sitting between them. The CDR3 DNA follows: TGTGCCAGTAGTATAGATTGGGGGAGGAATGAGCAGTTCTTC. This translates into CASSIDWGRNEQFF.

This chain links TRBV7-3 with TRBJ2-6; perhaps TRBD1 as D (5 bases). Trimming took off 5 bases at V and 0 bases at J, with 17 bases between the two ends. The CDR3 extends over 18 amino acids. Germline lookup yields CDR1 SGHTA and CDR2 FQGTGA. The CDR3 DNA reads TGTGCCAGCAGCCCAGGCCGGACAATTACCTCTGGGGCCAACGTCCTGACTTTC. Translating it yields CASSPGRTITSGANVLTF.

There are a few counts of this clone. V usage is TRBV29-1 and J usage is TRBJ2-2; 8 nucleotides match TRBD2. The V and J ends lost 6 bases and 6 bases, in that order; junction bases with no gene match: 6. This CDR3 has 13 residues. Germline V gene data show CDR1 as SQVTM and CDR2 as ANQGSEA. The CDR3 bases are TGCAGCGTGCTCGGGGGGGCCCCCGGGGAGCTGTTTTTT. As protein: CSVLGGAPGELFF.

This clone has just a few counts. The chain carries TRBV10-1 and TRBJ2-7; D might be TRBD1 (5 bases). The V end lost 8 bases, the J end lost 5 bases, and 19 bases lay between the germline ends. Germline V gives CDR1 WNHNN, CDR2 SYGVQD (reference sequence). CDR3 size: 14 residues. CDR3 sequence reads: CASLRTSPDNEQYF. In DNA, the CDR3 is TGCGCCAGCTTAAGGACCTCCCCGGACAACGAGCAGTACTTC.

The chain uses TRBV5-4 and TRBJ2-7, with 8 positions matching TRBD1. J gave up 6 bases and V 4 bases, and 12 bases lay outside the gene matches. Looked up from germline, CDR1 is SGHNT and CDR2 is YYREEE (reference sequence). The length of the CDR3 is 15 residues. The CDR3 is CASSLQTGAYVEQYF. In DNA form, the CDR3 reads TGTGCCAGCAGCCTGCAGACAGGGGCATACGTCGAGCAGTACTTC. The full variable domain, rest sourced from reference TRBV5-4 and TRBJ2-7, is ETGVTQSPTHLIKTRGQQVTLRCSSQSGHNTVSWYQQALGQGPQFIFQYYREEENGRGNFPPRFSGLQFPNYSSELNVNALELDDSALYLCASSLQTGAYVEQYFGPGTRLTVT.

The CDR3 loop is CASSQQGASGANVLTF. For the CDR3, the DNA is TGTGCCAGCAGCCAACAGGGGGCTTCTGGGGCCAACGTCCTGACTTTC. This chain uses TRBV3-1 (or the pseudogene TRBV3-2) with TRBJ2-6, with 8 bases aligning to TRBD1. V lost 2 bases to trimming and J lost 1 base; unmatched junction nucleotides: 1. The CDR3 is made up of 16 amino acids. Germline assignment: CDR1 LGHDT and CDR2 YNNKEL (reference sequence).

The CDR3 nucleotides are TGTGCCACCAGCAGAGATATCTCGAACTATGGCTACACCTTC. Translating gives CATSRDISNYGYTF. The chain is built from TRBV15 and TRBJ1-2; D call uncertain. The germline V gene encodes CDR1 LNHNV and CDR2 YYDKDF (reference sequence). The CDR3 length is 14 residues. The V end lost 0 bases, the J end lost 2 bases, and 7 bases lay between the germline ends.

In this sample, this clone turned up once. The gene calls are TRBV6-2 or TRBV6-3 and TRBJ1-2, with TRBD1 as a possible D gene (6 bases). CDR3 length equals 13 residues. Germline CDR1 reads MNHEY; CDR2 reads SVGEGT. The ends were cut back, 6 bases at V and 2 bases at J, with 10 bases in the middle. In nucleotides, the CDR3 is TGTGCCAGCAGCAGGACAGAAAACTATGGCTACACCTTC. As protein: CASSRTENYGYTF.

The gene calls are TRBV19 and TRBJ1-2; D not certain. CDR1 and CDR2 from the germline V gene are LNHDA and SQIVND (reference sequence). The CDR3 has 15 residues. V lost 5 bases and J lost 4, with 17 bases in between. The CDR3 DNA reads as TGTGCCAGTAGTCCTAGGGCCCGGGAGGGCTATGGCTACACCTTC. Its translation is CASSPRAREGYGYTF.

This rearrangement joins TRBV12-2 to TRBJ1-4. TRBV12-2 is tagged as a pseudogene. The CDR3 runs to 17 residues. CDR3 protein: CASRLFRAEVPNEKLFF. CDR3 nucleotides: TGTGCAAGTCGCTTATTCCGAGCGGAGGTTCCTAATGAAAAACTGTTTTTT.

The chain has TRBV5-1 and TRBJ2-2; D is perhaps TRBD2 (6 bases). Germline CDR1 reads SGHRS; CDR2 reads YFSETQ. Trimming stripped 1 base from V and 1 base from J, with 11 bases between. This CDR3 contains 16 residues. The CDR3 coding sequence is TGCGCCAGCAGCTTGTCGTGGGGGGTGAACACCGGGGAGCTGTTTTTT. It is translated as CASSLSWGVNTGELFF.

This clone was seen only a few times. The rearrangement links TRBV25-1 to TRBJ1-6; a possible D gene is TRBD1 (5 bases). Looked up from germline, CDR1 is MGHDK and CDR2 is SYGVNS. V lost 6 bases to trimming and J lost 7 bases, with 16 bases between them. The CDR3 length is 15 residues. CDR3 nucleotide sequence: TGTGCCAGCAGCCAGGGCAACCCTTGGAATTCACCCCTCCACTTT. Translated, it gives CASSQGNPWNSPLHF.

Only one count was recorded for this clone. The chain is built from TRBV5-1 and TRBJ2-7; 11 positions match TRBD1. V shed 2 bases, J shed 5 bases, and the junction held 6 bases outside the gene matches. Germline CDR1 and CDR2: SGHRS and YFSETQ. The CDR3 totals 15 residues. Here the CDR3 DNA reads TGCGCCAGCAGCTTTTGGGACAGGGGGGTCAACGAGCAGTACTTC. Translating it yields CASSFWDRGVNEQYF.

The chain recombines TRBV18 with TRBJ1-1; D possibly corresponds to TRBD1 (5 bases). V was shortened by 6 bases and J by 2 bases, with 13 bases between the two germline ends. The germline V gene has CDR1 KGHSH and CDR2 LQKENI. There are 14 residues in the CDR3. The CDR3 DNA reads TGTGCCAGCTCCCCCTCGTGGGGCAACACTGAAGCTTTCTTT. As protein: CASSPSWGNTEAFF.

The CDR3 DNA reads as TGTGCCAGTAGCCTGATTAGTAGCAATCAGCCCCAGCATTTT. Residues: CASSLISSNQPQHF. This chain connects TRBV19 to TRBJ1-5; no definite D call. The CDR3 contains 14 residues. Germline values: CDR1 LNHDA, CDR2 SQIVND (reference sequence). The ends were cut back, 6 bases at V and 0 bases at J, with 9 bases in the middle.

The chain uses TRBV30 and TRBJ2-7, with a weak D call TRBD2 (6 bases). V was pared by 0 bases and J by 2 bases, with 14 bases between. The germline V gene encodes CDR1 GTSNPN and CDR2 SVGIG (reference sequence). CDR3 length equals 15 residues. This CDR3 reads CAWSVSGGGAYEQYF. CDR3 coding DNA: TGTGCCTGGAGTGTAAGTGGGGGAGGCGCCTACGAGCAGTACTTC.

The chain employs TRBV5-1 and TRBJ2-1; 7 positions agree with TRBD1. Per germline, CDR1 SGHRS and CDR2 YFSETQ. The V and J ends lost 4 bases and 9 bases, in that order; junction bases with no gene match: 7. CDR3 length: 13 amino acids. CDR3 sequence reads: CASSGDSMIEQFF. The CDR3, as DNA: TGCGCCAGCAGCGGGGACAGTATGATTGAGCAGTTCTTC.

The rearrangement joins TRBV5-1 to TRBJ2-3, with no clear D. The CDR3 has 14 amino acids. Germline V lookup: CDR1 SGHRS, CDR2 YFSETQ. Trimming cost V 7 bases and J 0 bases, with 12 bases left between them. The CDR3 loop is CASARGGSTDTQYF. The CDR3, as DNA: TGCGCCAGCGCTAGAGGTGGGAGCACAGATACGCAGTATTTT.

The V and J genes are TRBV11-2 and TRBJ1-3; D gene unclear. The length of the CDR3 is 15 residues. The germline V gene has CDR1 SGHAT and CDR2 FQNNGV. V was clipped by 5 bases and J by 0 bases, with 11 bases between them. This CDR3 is CASSLDRSSGNTIYF. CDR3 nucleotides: TGTGCCAGCAGCCTCGACCGGAGCTCTGGAAACACCATATATTTT.

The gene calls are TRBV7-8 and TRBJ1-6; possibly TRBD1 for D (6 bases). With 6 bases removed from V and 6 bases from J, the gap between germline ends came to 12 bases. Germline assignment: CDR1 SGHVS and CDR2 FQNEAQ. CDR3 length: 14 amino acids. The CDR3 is CASSSGQPNSPLHF. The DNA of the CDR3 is TGTGCCAGCAGTTCTGGACAGCCTAATTCACCCCTCCACTTT.

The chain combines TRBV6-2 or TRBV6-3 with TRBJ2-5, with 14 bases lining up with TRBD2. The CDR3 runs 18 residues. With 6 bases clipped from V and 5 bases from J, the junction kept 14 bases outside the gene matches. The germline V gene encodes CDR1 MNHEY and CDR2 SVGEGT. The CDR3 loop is CASSRGLAGGRSSETQYF. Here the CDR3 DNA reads TGTGCCAGCAGCCGCGGACTAGCGGGGGGACGGAGTTCGGAGACCCAGTACTTC.

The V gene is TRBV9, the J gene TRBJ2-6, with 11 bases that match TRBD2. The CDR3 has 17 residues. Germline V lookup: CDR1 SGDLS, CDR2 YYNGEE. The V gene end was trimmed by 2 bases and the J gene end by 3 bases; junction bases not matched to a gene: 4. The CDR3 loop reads CASSVSGGASGANVLTF. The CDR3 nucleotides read TGTGCCAGCAGCGTTAGCGGGGGGGCCAGTGGGGCCAACGTCCTGACTTTC.

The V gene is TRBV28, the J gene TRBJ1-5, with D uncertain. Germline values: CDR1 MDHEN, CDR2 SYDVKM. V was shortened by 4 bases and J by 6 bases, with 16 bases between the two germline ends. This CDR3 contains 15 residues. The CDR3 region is CASSSSLGRRQPQHF. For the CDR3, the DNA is TGTGCCAGCAGTTCATCTCTCGGCAGGCGTCAGCCCCAGCATTTT.

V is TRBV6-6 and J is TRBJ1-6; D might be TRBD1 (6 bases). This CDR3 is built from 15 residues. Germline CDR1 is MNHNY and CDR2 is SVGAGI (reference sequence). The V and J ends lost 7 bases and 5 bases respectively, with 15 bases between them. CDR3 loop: CASKKQGTNNSPLHF. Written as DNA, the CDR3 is TGTGCCAGCAAGAAACAGGGTACGAATAATTCACCCCTCCACTTT.